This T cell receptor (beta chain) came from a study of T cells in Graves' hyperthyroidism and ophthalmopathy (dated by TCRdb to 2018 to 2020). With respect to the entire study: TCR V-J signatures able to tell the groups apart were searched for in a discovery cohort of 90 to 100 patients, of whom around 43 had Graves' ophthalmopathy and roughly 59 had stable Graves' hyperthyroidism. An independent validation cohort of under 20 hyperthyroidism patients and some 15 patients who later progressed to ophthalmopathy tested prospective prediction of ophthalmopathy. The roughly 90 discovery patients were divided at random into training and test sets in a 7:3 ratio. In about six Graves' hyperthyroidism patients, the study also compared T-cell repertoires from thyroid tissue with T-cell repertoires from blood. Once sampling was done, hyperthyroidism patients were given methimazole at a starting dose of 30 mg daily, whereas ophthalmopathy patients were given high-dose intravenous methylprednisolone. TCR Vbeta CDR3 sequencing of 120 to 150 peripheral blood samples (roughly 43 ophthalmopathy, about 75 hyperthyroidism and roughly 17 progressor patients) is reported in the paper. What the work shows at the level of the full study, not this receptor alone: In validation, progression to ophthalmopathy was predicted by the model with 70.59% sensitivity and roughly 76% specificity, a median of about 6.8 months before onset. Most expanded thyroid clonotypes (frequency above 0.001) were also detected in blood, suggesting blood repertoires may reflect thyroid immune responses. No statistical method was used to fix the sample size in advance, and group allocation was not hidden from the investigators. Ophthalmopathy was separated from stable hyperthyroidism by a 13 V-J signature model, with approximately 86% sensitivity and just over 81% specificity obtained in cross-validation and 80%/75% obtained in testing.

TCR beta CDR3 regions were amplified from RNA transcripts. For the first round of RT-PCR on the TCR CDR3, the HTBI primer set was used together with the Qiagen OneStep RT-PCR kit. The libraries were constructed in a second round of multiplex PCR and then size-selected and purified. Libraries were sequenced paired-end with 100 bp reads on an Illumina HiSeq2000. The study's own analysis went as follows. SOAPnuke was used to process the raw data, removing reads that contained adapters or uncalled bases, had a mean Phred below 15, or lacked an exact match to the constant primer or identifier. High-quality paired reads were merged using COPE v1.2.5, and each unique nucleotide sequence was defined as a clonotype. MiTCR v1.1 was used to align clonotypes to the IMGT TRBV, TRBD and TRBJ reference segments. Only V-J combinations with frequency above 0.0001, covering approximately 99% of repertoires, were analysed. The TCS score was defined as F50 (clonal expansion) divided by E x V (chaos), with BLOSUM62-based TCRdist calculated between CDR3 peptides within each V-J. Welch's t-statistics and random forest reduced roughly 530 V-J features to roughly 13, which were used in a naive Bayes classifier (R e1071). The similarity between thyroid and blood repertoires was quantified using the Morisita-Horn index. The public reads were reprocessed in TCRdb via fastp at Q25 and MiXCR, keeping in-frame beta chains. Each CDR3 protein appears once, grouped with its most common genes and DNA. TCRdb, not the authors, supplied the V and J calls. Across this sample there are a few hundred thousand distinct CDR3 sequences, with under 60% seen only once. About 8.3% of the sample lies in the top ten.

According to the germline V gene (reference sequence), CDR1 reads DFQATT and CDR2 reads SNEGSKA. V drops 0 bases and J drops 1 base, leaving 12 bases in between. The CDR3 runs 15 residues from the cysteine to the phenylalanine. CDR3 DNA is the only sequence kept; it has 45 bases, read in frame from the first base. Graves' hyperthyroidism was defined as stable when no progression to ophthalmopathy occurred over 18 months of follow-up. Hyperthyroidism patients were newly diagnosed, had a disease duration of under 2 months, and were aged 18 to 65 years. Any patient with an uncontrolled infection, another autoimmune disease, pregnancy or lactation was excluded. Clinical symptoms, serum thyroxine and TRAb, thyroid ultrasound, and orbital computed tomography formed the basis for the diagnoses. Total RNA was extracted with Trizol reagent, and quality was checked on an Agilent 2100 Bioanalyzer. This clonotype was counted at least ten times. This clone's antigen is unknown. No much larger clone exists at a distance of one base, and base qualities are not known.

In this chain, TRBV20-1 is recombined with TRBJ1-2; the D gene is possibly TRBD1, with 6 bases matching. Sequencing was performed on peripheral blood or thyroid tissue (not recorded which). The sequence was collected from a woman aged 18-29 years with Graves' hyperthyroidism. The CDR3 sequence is CSARDTQGNNYGYTF. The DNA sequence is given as TGCAGTGCTAGAGATACTCAGGGGAATAACTATGGCTACACCTTC.